The 26 T cell receptor beta chains below were found in one sample sequenced in a study of radiotherapy plus CTLA-4 blockade in lung cancer. TCRdb's copy holds only in-frame clones and misses some; the assay was immunoSEQ multiplex PCR. The data hold some 50,000 clones, with more than 65% observed a single time. This specimen was peripheral blood, taken from a patient treated with radiotherapy plus ipilimumab. These receptors originate from a human donor with non-small cell lung cancer who had a partial response to radiotherapy plus ipilimumab.

The J gene is TRBJ2-7, the V gene TRBV11-2; 12 nucleotides align to TRBD1. The germline CDR1 and CDR2 sequences are SGHAT and FQNNGV. CDR3 length: 14 amino acids. The V and J ends lost 4 bases and 9 bases, in that order; junction bases with no gene match: 7. The CDR3 bases are TGTGCCAGCAGCTGGGACAGGGGGCTGGACGGGCAGTACTTC. It encodes CASSWDRGLDGQYF.

This rearrangement joins TRBV19 to TRBJ2-2; D might be TRBD2 (6 bases). CDR1 is LNHDA, CDR2 SQIVND, per germline (reference sequence). V lost 11 bases to trimming and J lost 4 bases, with 20 bases between them. CDR3 length: 15 residues. The CDR3 loop is CAAKGDWGSTGELFF. DNA for the CDR3: TGTGCCGCGAAAGGGGACTGGGGGTCCACCGGGGAGCTGTTTTTT.

V usage is TRBV5-1 and J usage is TRBJ2-3; D not resolved. CDR3 length: 14 amino acids. Trimming shortened V by 4 bases and J by 1 base, and 10 bases separated the two germline ends. From germline, CDR1 is SGHRS and CDR2 YFSETQ. This chain's CDR3 is CASSPDAGTDTQYF. CDR3 coding DNA: TGCGCCAGCAGCCCCGATGCGGGCACAGATACGCAGTATTTT.

This clone has a single count. The V call is TRBV14, the J call TRBJ1-2; D gene ambiguous. Germline V gene sequence: CDR1 SGHDN, CDR2 FVKESK. Trimming pared 3 bases from V and 4 bases from J, leaving 9 bases between. This CDR3 contains 13 residues. The CDR3 DNA reads TGTGCCAGCAGCCAGCAAGTGGCCTATGGCTACACCTTC. Translation gives CASSQQVAYGYTF. Supplemented by reference TRBV14 and TRBJ1-2, the full variable domain reads EAGVTQFPSHSVIEKGQTVTLRCDPISGHDNLYWYRRVMGKEIKFLLHFVKESKQDESGMPNNRFLAERTGGTYSTLKVQPAELEDSGVYFCASSQQVAYGYTFGSGTRLTVV.

The V and J genes are TRBV27 and TRBJ2-5, with D maybe TRBD1 (6 bases). Between the trimmed V and J ends, which lost 4 bases and 5 bases, there was a span of 11 bases. The CDR3 spans 13 residues. The germline gives CDR1 MNHEY, CDR2 SMNVEV (reference sequence). CDR3 amino acids: CASSSYQGETQYF. The CDR3 DNA is TGTGCCAGCAGTTCGTACCAGGGGGAGACCCAGTACTTC.

The V call is TRBV19, the J call TRBJ1-4, with unresolved D. CDR1 is LNHDA, CDR2 SQIVND, per germline (reference sequence). This CDR3 spans 17 amino acids. With 5 bases removed from V and 0 bases from J, the gap between germline ends came to 16 bases. CDR3 in DNA: TGTGCCAGTAGTCACCGACGGAACCTAGCAACTAATGAAAAACTGTTTTTT. This translates into CASSHRRNLATNEKLFF.

The rearrangement uses TRBV9 and TRBJ2-2, with TRBD2 identical over 11 bases. Germline V gene sequence: CDR1 SGDLS, CDR2 YYNGEE. After removal of 3 bases from V and 6 bases from J, the junction contained 10 bases not matched to a gene. This CDR3 comprises 17 residues. CDR3 nucleotides: TGTGCCAGCAGCGGTCGGATTAGCGGGGGGGCTTCCGGGGAGCTGTTTTTT. Residues: CASSGRISGGASGELFF.

The chain recombines TRBV11-1 with TRBJ2-1; 13 bases are shared with TRBD2. Trimming cost V 6 bases and J 2 bases; bases outside gene matches: 4. Germline values: CDR1 SGHAT, CDR2 FQDESV (reference sequence). The CDR3 loop spans 16 amino acids. The CDR3: CASRPTSGGAYNEQFF. CDR3 sequence (DNA): TGTGCCAGCAGGCCAACTAGCGGGGGGGCCTACAATGAGCAGTTCTTC.

This clone was picked up one time. J is TRBJ1-6 and V is TRBV28; the match to TRBD1 covers 9 bases. Germline CDR1 and CDR2: MDHEN and SYDVKM. The CDR3 runs 17 residues. J gave up 7 bases and V 5 bases, and 12 bases lay outside the gene matches. CDR3 in DNA: TGTGCCAGCAGTCGAACGAGGACAGGGGCAGGGAATTCACCCCTCCACTTT. Translation: CASSRTRTGAGNSPLHF.

The chain uses TRBV6-1 and TRBJ2-2; 7 bases are shared with TRBD2. V was pared by 1 base and J by 1 base, with 3 bases of the junction left unmatched. Germline V gene lookup returns CDR1 MNHNS and CDR2 SASEGT. The CDR3 extends over 16 amino acids. CDR3 bases: TGTGCCAGCAGTGAAGGGGTAGCGGGGAACACCGGGGAGCTGTTTTTT. The encoded protein is CASSEGVAGNTGELFF.

V is TRBV11-2 and J is TRBJ2-1; the match to TRBD2 covers 11 bases. The CDR3 has 19 residues. J was trimmed by 6 bases and V by 1 base; bases with no gene match: 14. Germline values: CDR1 SGHAT, CDR2 FQNNGV. CDR3 in amino acids: CASSLGGLAEPSRGNEQFF. CDR3 DNA sequence: TGTGCCAGCAGCTTAGGGGGACTAGCGGAACCTTCCCGAGGCAATGAGCAGTTCTTC.

The CDR3 DNA reads TGTGCCAGCAGCCGGGGACAGCAAGAGACCCAGTACTTC. Amino acids: CASSRGQQETQYF. This chain uses TRBV5-4 with TRBJ2-5; 7 nucleotides match TRBD1. The germline V gene encodes CDR1 SGHNT and CDR2 YYREEE (reference sequence). This CDR3 is built from 13 residues. V lost 4 bases to trimming and J lost 2 bases; unmatched junction nucleotides: 2.

The CDR3 spells CASSFRTGGLGYTF. The CDR3 bases are TGTGCCAGCAGTTTCCGGACAGGGGGTCTTGGCTACACCTTC. V is TRBV6-5 and J is TRBJ1-2; 10 nucleotides align to TRBD1. Germline CDR1 reads MNHEY; CDR2 reads SVGAGI. This CDR3 has 14 residues. V lost 4 bases, J lost 7 bases, and 6 bases stayed unmatched.

The chain has TRBV6-1 and TRBJ1-2; no firm D call. V lost 2 bases and J lost 8, with 15 bases in between. The CDR3 is 14 residues long. From germline, CDR1 is MNHNS and CDR2 SASEGT. The CDR3 bases are TGTGCCAGCAGTGAAAGCTTCGGGTCTGGGGGCTACACCTTC. Protein: CASSESFGSGGYTF.

The chain combines TRBV28 with TRBJ2-7; D is unresolved. Germline CDR1 reads MDHEN; CDR2 reads SYDVKM. This CDR3 has 13 residues. Between the trimmed V and J ends, which lost 5 bases and 0 bases, there was a span of 8 bases. In DNA form, the CDR3 reads TGTGCCAGCAGTCTTAGTCGCTCCTACGAGCAGTACTTC. Residues: CASSLSRSYEQYF.

The V and J genes are TRBV5-4 and TRBJ2-7, with 12 bases lining up with TRBD1. V lost 4 bases and J lost 7; bases outside the gene matches: 9. Germline V gene lookup returns CDR1 SGHNT and CDR2 YYREEE (reference sequence). The CDR3 is made up of 15 amino acids. CDR3 in amino acids: CASSLPGQGAVEQYF. The CDR3 nucleotides read TGTGCCAGCAGCCTTCCGGGACAGGGGGCGGTTGAGCAGTACTTC.

This clone was detected only once. The CDR3 DNA is TGTGCCAGCAGCTTAGGGGCAGGGGTAGCGAATGAGCAGTTCTTC. Its translation: CASSLGAGVANEQFF. The chain combines TRBV7-7 with TRBJ2-1; TRBD1 is a possible D gene (6 bases). The CDR3 contains 15 residues. CDR1 is SSHAT and CDR2 is FNYEAQ in the germline V gene (reference sequence). V was clipped by 1 base and J by 7 bases, with 14 bases between them.

CDR3 DNA: TGTGCCAGCAGCTTGGACCAGGACAGGGCACACGATACGCAGTATTTT. This translates into CASSLDQDRAHDTQYF. The V gene is TRBV7-9, the J gene TRBJ2-3; 8 bases fit TRBD1. Germline CDR1 SEHNR, CDR2 FQNEAQ (reference sequence). There are 16 residues in the CDR3. Trimming cost V 3 bases and J 6 bases; bases outside gene matches: 11.

The chain uses TRBV27 and TRBJ2-3; 10 bases map to TRBD2. CDR1 is MNHEY, CDR2 SMNVEV, per germline (reference sequence). CDR3 length: 17 residues. V lost 4 bases and J lost 2; bases outside the gene matches: 9. In DNA, the CDR3 is TGTGCCAGCAGTTCGAACGGACTAGCGGCTTACACAGATACGCAGTATTTT. It yields the protein CASSSNGLAAYTDTQYF.

The chain joins TRBV19 to TRBJ1-5, with D unresolved. The ends were cut back, 1 base at V and 3 bases at J, with 7 bases in the middle. The CDR3 runs 14 residues. Looked up from germline, CDR1 is LNHDA and CDR2 is SQIVND (reference sequence). The CDR3 region has the DNA TGTGCCAGTAGTATAGTCGGGGACAATCAGCCCCAGCATTTT. Translating it yields CASSIVGDNQPQHF. The full variable domain, completed using reference TRBV19 and TRBJ1-5, is DGGITQSPKYLFRKEGQNVTLSCEQNLNHDAMYWYRQDPGQGLRLIYYSQIVNDFQKGDIAEGYSVSREKKESFPLTVTSAQKNPTAFYLCASSIVGDNQPQHFGDGTRLSIL.

The chain combines TRBV4-1 with TRBJ1-4; maybe TRBD1 (5 bases). The germline V gene encodes CDR1 MGHRA and CDR2 YSYEKL. The germline V and J ends were trimmed by 1 base and 8 bases, with 14 bases remaining between them. This CDR3 is built from 15 residues. DNA of the CDR3: TGCGCCAGCAGCCAAGTTTCAGGGATGGGAGAAAAACTGTTTTTT. Its translation: CASSQVSGMGEKLFF.

The rearrangement joins TRBV5-6 to TRBJ2-3; TRBD1 is a possible D gene (6 bases). The CDR3 has 16 amino acids. The germline V and J ends were trimmed by 0 bases and 3 bases, with 14 bases remaining between them. Germline CDR1 reads SGHDT; CDR2 reads YYEEEE. DNA for the CDR3: TGTGCCAGCAGCTTGGTACAGGGCCCTGGGACAGATACGCAGTATTTT. Protein product: CASSLVQGPGTDTQYF.

The chain has TRBV6-5 and TRBJ1-1; a possible D gene is TRBD1 (5 bases). CDR1 and CDR2 (germline): MNHEY, SVGAGI. V was cut by 4 bases and J by 1 base, with 7 bases left in between. This CDR3 spans 13 amino acids. CDR3 DNA sequence: TGTGCCAGCAGTTCTAGGGGGAACACTGAAGCTTTCTTT. Amino acid sequence: CASSSRGNTEAFF.

The CDR3, as DNA: TGTGCCAGCAGTTTTGTCAGGGCCACTGAAGCTTTCTTT. Amino acid sequence: CASSFVRATEAFF. V usage is TRBV28 and J usage is TRBJ1-1; D perhaps matches TRBD1 (5 bases). Trimming took off 3 bases at V and 4 bases at J, with 9 bases between the two ends. Germline CDR1 reads MDHEN; CDR2 reads SYDVKM. This CDR3 spans 13 amino acids.

The V and J genes are TRBV11-1 and TRBJ2-3, with 9 bases fitting TRBD1. The CDR3 spans 19 residues. Per the germline V gene, CDR1 is SGHAT and CDR2 is FQDESV (reference sequence). The junction had 18 bases not matched to a gene; V was cut back by 5 bases and J by 3 bases. CDR3 nucleotide sequence: TGTGCCAGCAGCCCGACGACGGTTAGGACAGGGGTTCGAACAGATACGCAGTATTTT. Protein product: CASSPTTVRTGVRTDTQYF.

V gene TRBV10-2 combines with J gene TRBJ2-3; 7 positions agree with TRBD1. V lost 3 bases, J lost 4 bases, and 10 bases stayed unmatched. The V gene's germline CDR1 is WSHSY and CDR2 SAAADI. CDR3 length: 16 residues. The CDR3 sequence: CASSEWDSPSADTQYF. Written as DNA, the CDR3 is TGCGCCAGCAGTGAATGGGACAGCCCCTCGGCAGATACGCAGTATTTT.